The 30 T cell receptor beta chains below come from one sample, sequenced in a study of blood T cell repertoires in COVID-19. Clones were sequenced by immunoSEQ multiplex PCR, and TCRdb holds only the in-frame ones, with some missing. The table has about 220,000 clones, approximately 82% seen once. Material: peripheral blood. These TCRs come from a man aged 35-49 years who had recovered from COVID-19.

The rearrangement uses TRBV6-6 and TRBJ1-3, with no clear D. Deletions cut 6 bases from V and 3 bases from J, with 6 bases between. The germline CDR1 and CDR2 sequences are MNHNY and SVGAGI (reference sequence). The CDR3 runs to 12 residues. In nucleotides, the CDR3 is TGTGCCAGCAGCTATGGTGGAAACACCATATATTTT. As protein: CASSYGGNTIYF.

This clone was detected only once. CDR3 region: CASSAKKGGMNTEAFF. CDR3 nucleotide sequence: TGTGCCAGCAGTGCTAAGAAGGGGGGGATGAACACTGAAGCTTTCTTT. The chain links TRBV25-1 to TRBJ1-1; possible D gene TRBD1, 6 bases. Trimming cost V 4 bases and J 0 bases, with 15 bases left between them. Germline-derived CDR1 and CDR2 are MGHDK and SYGVNS. The CDR3 runs to 16 residues. Looking up the rest from reference TRBV25-1 and TRBJ1-1 gives the full variable domain: EADIYQTPRYLVIGTGKKITLECSQTMGHDKMYWYQQDPGMELHLIHYSYGVNSTEKGDLSSESTVSRIRTEHFPLTLESARPSHTSQYLCASSAKKGGMNTEAFFGQGTRLTVV.

This clone was detected many times. The chain joins TRBV5-6 to TRBJ2-3; maybe TRBD2 (5 bases). The CDR3 extends over 14 amino acids. The V end was cut by 1 base, the J end by 4 bases, with 10 bases between. CDR1 is SGHDT, CDR2 YYEEEE, per germline. CDR3: CASSLTEVPDTQYF. Written as DNA, the CDR3 is TGTGCCAGCAGCTTGACGGAGGTGCCAGATACGCAGTATTTT.

The V and J genes are TRBV6-5 and TRBJ2-5, with 10 bases identical to TRBD2. CDR3 size: 16 residues. The germline V gene encodes CDR1 MNHEY and CDR2 SVGAGI. V lost 2 bases to trimming and J lost 1 base; unmatched junction nucleotides: 4. The CDR3 loop reads CASSYGASGGQETQYF. DNA of the CDR3: TGTGCCAGCAGTTACGGCGCTAGCGGGGGCCAAGAGACCCAGTACTTC.

CDR3 sequence reads: CASSPDRVDTEAFF. Here the CDR3 DNA reads TGTGCCAGCAGCCCGGACAGGGTTGACACTGAAGCTTTCTTT. The gene calls are TRBV13 and TRBJ1-1; 8 nucleotides match TRBD1. Per germline, CDR1 PRHDT and CDR2 FYEKMQ (reference sequence). This CDR3 has 14 residues. The trim removed 5 bases at V and 3 bases at J, leaving 5 bases unmatched.

CDR3: CASSFTSGDYNEQFF. The CDR3 DNA reads TGTGCCAGCAGCTTTACTAGCGGGGACTACAATGAGCAGTTCTTC. This chain joins TRBV11-2 and TRBJ2-1; 10 positions match TRBD2. The CDR3 is 15 amino acids. CDR1 and CDR2 from the germline V gene are SGHAT and FQNNGV. The trim removed 3 bases at V and 3 bases at J, leaving 2 bases unmatched.

V is TRBV11-2 and J is TRBJ1-2; TRBD1 matches 9 bases. CDR1 and CDR2 (germline): SGHAT, FQNNGV. The CDR3 runs 13 residues. Trimming took 1 base from V and 6 from J; bases not matched to a gene: 0. The CDR3 sequence is CASSLGTGDGYTF. The CDR3 coding sequence is TGTGCCAGCAGCTTAGGGACAGGGGATGGCTACACCTTC.

V gene TRBV10-2 combines with J gene TRBJ2-5, with D possibly matching TRBD2 (5 bases). This CDR3 has 12 residues. Germline V gene data show CDR1 as WSHSY and CDR2 as SAAADI. The V end lost 6 bases, the J end lost 4 bases, and 9 bases lay between the germline ends. For the CDR3, the DNA is TGCGCCAGCAGCCCTAGCCTAGAGACCCAGTACTTC. Its translation is CASSPSLETQYF.

To note about this clone: Distinct nucleotide sequences in the sample also encode this CDR3. The chain couples TRBV10-3 to TRBJ2-7, with D unresolved. Germline CDR1 is ENHRY and CDR2 is SYGVKD. The CDR3 covers 12 residues. Trimming stripped 3 bases from V and 4 bases from J, with 7 bases between. The CDR3 sequence: CAISEQSYEQYF. DNA for the CDR3: TGTGCCATCAGTGAACAATCGTACGAGCAGTACTTC.

This rearrangement joins TRBV21-1 to TRBJ1-4; the table calls TRBD1, which could not be checked here. TRBV21-1 is a known pseudogene. This CDR3 has 16 amino acids. The CDR3 DNA reads TGTGCCAGCAGCAAAATCGAGGGGGCAACTAATGAAAAACTGTTTTTT. Translating gives CASSKIEGATNEKLFF.

The genes are TRBV4-3 and TRBJ1-2; D is possibly TRBD1 (5 bases). Trimming shortened V by 3 bases and J by 4 bases, and 15 bases separated the two germline ends. The CDR3 has 15 amino acids. In germline, CDR1 is LGHNA, CDR2 YSLEER. CDR3 sequence reads: CASSHDSRTTYGYTF. Here the CDR3 DNA reads TGCGCCAGCAGCCACGACAGCCGCACCACCTATGGCTACACCTTC.

This chain connects TRBV6-4 to TRBJ1-6; D is unclear. Germline V gene data show CDR1 as MRHNA and CDR2 as SNTAGT. Trimming shortened V by 5 bases and J by 2 bases, and 4 bases separated the two germline ends. The CDR3 loop spans 13 amino acids. This chain's CDR3 is CASSITYNSPLHF. The CDR3 coding sequence is TGTGCCAGCAGTATAACCTATAATTCACCCCTCCACTTT.

V usage is TRBV18 and J usage is TRBJ2-7; a weak D match, TRBD1 (6 bases). The V gene's germline CDR1 is KGHSH and CDR2 LQKENI. V was shortened by 1 base and J by 2 bases, with 9 bases between the two germline ends. The CDR3 consists of 14 residues. In DNA, the CDR3 is TGTGCCAGCTCACCACTAGGGGGAACCTACGAGCAGTACTTC. It yields the protein CASSPLGGTYEQYF.

J is TRBJ2-1 and V is TRBV13; 9 bases are a match to TRBD2. The CDR3 covers 15 residues. V lost 2 bases and J lost 6; bases outside the gene matches: 5. Germline V gives CDR1 PRHDT, CDR2 FYEKMQ (reference sequence). The CDR3 nucleotides read TGTGCCAGCAGCTTAAATAGCGGGAGCGGCAATGAGCAGTTCTTC. Protein: CASSLNSGSGNEQFF.

CDR3 amino acids: CASRPLTGGMGDTEAFF. The CDR3 DNA is TGTGCCAGCAGACCGCTGACAGGGGGAATGGGGGACACTGAAGCTTTCTTT. J is TRBJ1-1 and V is TRBV5-6; 9 bases agree with TRBD1. The CDR3 covers 17 residues. V lost 5 bases to trimming and J lost 3 bases; unmatched junction nucleotides: 14. Germline values: CDR1 SGHDT, CDR2 YYEEEE.

The rearrangement joins TRBV6-5 to TRBJ1-2, with no clear D. This CDR3 spans 15 amino acids. V shed 5 bases and J shed 8 bases, with 21 bases lying between them. Germline V gene data show CDR1 as MNHEY and CDR2 as SVGAGI. The CDR3 sequence: CASSRKLTMARGYTF. The CDR3 DNA is TGTGCCAGCAGTCGTAAACTAACTATGGCTAGGGGCTACACCTTC.

This rearrangement joins TRBV29-1 to TRBJ2-3; TRBD2 matches at 8 bases. The CDR3 has 14 amino acids. The J segment lost 2 bases and the V segment lost 2 bases, leaving 3 bases of the junction unmatched. CDR1 is SQVTM, CDR2 ANQGSEA, per germline. The CDR3 region is CSVELSGTTDTQYF. CDR3 DNA sequence: TGCAGCGTTGAACTTAGCGGGACCACAGATACGCAGTATTTT.

The rearrangement links TRBV18 to TRBJ1-4; the match to TRBD1 covers 9 bases. Looked up from germline, CDR1 is KGHSH and CDR2 is LQKENI. V was clipped by 3 bases and J by 1 base; unmatched bases: 6. CDR3 length: 17 residues. The CDR3 region is CASSPGQGRGTNEKLFF. Written as DNA, the CDR3 is TGTGCCAGCTCACCGGGACAGGGAAGAGGAACTAATGAAAAACTGTTTTTT.

V is TRBV11-2 and J is TRBJ2-1; TRBD1 matches 8 bases. The CDR3 consists of 15 residues. Per germline, CDR1 SGHAT and CDR2 FQNNGV. V lost 5 bases and J lost 3; bases outside the gene matches: 6. The CDR3 is CASSPGTGVYNEQFF. CDR3 DNA: TGTGCCAGCAGCCCCGGGACAGGCGTCTACAATGAGCAGTTCTTC.

This chain joins TRBV11-2 and TRBJ1-1; D unresolved. This CDR3 spans 13 amino acids. The ends were cut back, 7 bases at V and 3 bases at J, with 12 bases in the middle. Germline loops: CDR1 SGHAT, CDR2 FQNNGV. The CDR3 is CASTLTLDTEAFF. DNA for the CDR3: TGTGCCAGCACCCTAACGTTGGACACTGAAGCTTTCTTT.

The chain has TRBV28 and TRBJ1-2; 9 nucleotides align to TRBD1. The germline gives CDR1 MDHEN, CDR2 SYDVKM. The J segment lost 4 bases and the V segment lost 6 bases, leaving 9 bases of the junction unmatched. CDR3 size: 15 residues. The CDR3 reads CASSRGQGGGYGYTF. The CDR3, as DNA: TGTGCCAGCAGCAGGGGACAGGGCGGGGGCTATGGCTACACCTTC.

CDR3 bases: TGTGCCTGGACCCCAGGCGAATACAATGAGCAGTTCTTC. Residues: CAWTPGEYNEQFF. The chain combines TRBV30 with TRBJ2-1; D unclear. The CDR3 contains 13 residues. Germline V gene data show CDR1 as GTSNPN and CDR2 as SVGIG (reference sequence). Trimming removed 4 bases at V and 4 bases at J, with 11 bases between.

To note about this clone: This CDR3 is also generated by other DNA sequences in the sample. V gene TRBV2 combines with J gene TRBJ2-5; D gene ambiguous. With 4 bases removed from V and 5 bases from J, the gap between germline ends came to 5 bases. This CDR3 region has 11 residues. Germline CDR1 is SNHLY and CDR2 is FYNNEI. CDR3: CASSGEETQYF. Here the CDR3 DNA reads TGTGCCAGCAGTGGTGAGGAGACCCAGTACTTC.

This clone has just one count. The rearrangement joins TRBV10-3 to TRBJ2-1; D gene uncertain. V lost 11 bases and J 0 bases, leaving 17 bases between the germline ends. Germline CDR1 reads ENHRY; CDR2 reads SYGVKD. This CDR3 comprises 15 residues. CDR3 coding DNA: TGTGCCGCATCGATACAGTCCGGCTCCTACAATGAGCAGTTCTTC. Translated, it gives CAASIQSGSYNEQFF.

The rearrangement uses TRBV7-9 and TRBJ2-7, with 9 bases fitting TRBD2. The CDR3 is 16 amino acids. The germline gives CDR1 SEHNR, CDR2 FQNEAQ (reference sequence). Trimming removed 4 bases from V and 5 bases from J; junction bases left unmatched: 12. CDR3 region: CASSSHTVVAGDEQYF. In nucleotides, the CDR3 is TGTGCCAGCAGCTCTCATACCGTAGTAGCGGGAGACGAGCAGTACTTC.

This rearrangement joins TRBV2 to TRBJ1-2; weak D call: TRBD1 (6 bases). CDR3 size: 18 residues. The V gene lost 1 base and the J gene lost 4 bases, with 22 bases spanning the gap. The V gene's germline CDR1 is SNHLY and CDR2 FYNNEI. DNA of the CDR3: TGTGCCAGCAGTGAAGGGCTTAAAGGGGGGGCAGTGTTCTATGGCTACACCTTC. Its protein product is CASSEGLKGGAVFYGYTF.

The CDR3 spells CATSRDGKGDQPQHF. CDR3 DNA sequence: TGTGCCACCAGCAGAGATGGGAAGGGGGATCAGCCCCAGCATTTT. V usage is TRBV15 and J usage is TRBJ1-5; D possibly corresponds to TRBD1 (6 bases). Trimming left V 0 bases short and J 5 bases short, with 11 bases between. The CDR3 sequence is 15 residues long. Looked up from germline, CDR1 is LNHNV and CDR2 is YYDKDF (reference sequence).

This clone was counted once. The chain joins TRBV11-2 to TRBJ1-4; D call uncertain. With 5 bases removed from V and 0 bases from J, the gap between germline ends came to 7 bases. The CDR3 consists of 14 residues. Germline CDR1 reads SGHAT; CDR2 reads FQNNGV. The CDR3 DNA sequence: TGTGCCAGCAGCCCTATCACAACTAATGAAAAACTGTTTTTT. The encoded protein is CASSPITTNEKLFF.

The V and J genes are TRBV13 and TRBJ2-3, with D unresolved. V was cut by 1 base and J by 2 bases, with 7 bases left in between. From germline, CDR1 is PRHDT and CDR2 FYEKMQ (reference sequence). This CDR3 has 14 residues. The CDR3: CASSLVLDTDTQYF. The CDR3 bases are TGTGCCAGCAGCTTAGTGTTAGACACAGATACGCAGTATTTT.

CDR3 nucleotide sequence: TGTGCCAGCAGCCCACTAGCGGGATTGGTGGGTGAGCAGTTCTTC. Encoded protein: CASSPLAGLVGEQFF. The J gene is TRBJ2-1, the V gene TRBV3-1 (or the pseudogene TRBV3-2), with 10 nucleotides matching TRBD2. In germline, CDR1 is LGHDT, CDR2 YNNKEL (reference sequence). The CDR3 totals 15 residues. The V gene end was trimmed by 4 bases and the J gene end by 9 bases; junction bases not matched to a gene: 9.